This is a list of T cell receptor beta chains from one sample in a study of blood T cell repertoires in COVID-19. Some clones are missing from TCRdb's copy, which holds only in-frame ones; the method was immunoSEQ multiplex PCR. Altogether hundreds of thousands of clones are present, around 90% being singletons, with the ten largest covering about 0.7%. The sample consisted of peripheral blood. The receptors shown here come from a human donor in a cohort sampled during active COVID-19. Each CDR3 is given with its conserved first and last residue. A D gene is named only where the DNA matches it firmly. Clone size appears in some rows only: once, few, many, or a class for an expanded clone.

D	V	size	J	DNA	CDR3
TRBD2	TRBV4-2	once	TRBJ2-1	TGTGCCAGCAGCCAACAAAGCGGGACTAGCGGGAGAAATGAGCAGTTCTTC	CASSQQSGTSGRNEQFF
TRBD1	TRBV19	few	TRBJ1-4	TGTGCCAGTAGTACCCTCAGGGGGAGATCTGAAAAACTGTTTTTT	CASSTLRGRSEKLFF
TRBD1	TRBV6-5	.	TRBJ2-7	TGTGCCAGCAGGATTACTCAGGGGGACGAGCAGTACTTC	CASRITQGDEQYF
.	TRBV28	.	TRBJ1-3	TGTGCCAGCAGCCCCGGGGGGGGCGCGTCCACCATATATTTT	CASSPGGGASTIYF
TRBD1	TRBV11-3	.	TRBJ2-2	TGTGCCAGCAGCCCAGGGGGCTGGGGACAGGGGGATTCCGGGGAGCTGTTTTTT	CASSPGGWGQGDSGELFF
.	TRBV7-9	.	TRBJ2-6	TGTGCCAGCAGCCGCGGGGTGGGGACGGATAACTCTGGGGCCAACGTCCTGACTTTC	CASSRGVGTDNSGANVLTF
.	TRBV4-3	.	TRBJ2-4	TGCGCCAGCAGCCAAGATCCCGGGGAGACCAAAAACATTCAGTACTTC	CASSQDPGETKNIQYF
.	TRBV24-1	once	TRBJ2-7	TGTGCCACCAGGACAGAATCCTACGAGCAGTACTTC	CATRTESYEQYF
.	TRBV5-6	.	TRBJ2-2	TGTGCCAGCAGCTTGGCCTTGGACAGCGGGGAGCTGTTTTTT	CASSLALDSGELFF
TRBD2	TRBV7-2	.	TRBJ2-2	TGTGCCAGCAGCTTGGGACTAGCTTCCACCGGGGAGCTGTTTTTT	CASSLGLASTGELFF
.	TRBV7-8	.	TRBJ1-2	TGTGCCAGCAGCTTGGCGGTAGACGGCTACACCTTC	CASSLAVDGYTF
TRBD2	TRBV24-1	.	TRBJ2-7	TGTGCCACCAGTGATTCTAGCGGGAGGGCCGGTTGGTTCGAGCAGTACTTC	CATSDSSGRAGWFEQYF
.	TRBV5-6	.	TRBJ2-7	TGTGCCAGCAGCCTGGGACTTTTTACCTCCTACGAGCAGTACTTC	CASSLGLFTSYEQYF
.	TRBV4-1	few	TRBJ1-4	TGCGCCAGCAGCCAAGTCCTAGAAAAACTGTTTTTT	CASSQVLEKLFF
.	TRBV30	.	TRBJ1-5	TGTGCCTGCACCTCAGGTTCTTCCAATCAGCCCCAGCATTTT	CACTSGSSNQPQHF
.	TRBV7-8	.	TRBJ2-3	TGTGCCAGCAGCCCCCTCCCCAGGGGTTTGGCGGATACGCAGTATTTT	CASSPLPRGLADTQYF
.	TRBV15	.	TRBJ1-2	TGTGCCACCAGCAGAGACAGGGCCTATGGCTACACCTTC	CATSRDRAYGYTF
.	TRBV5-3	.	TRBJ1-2	TGTGCCAGGGTAGACATCCCGGGGGGCTACACCTTC	CARVDIPGGYTF